This T cell receptor beta chain is from a study of Ad26.COV2.S vaccination and SARS-CoV-2 variants. General study results and limits: Vaccine recipients surpassed placebo recipients in spike-specific TCR breadth.

Profiling relied on immunoSEQ multiplex PCR, and the TCRdb table lists in-frame clones only, not all of them. The sample has around 300,000 clones, about 88% seen once; the top ten hold 6.4%. Treatment in this sample: over 15 received Ad26.COV2.S at low or high dose, single or two shots; 5 received placebo; per-sample allocation not given. Collection of the samples took place on day 63 after the first injection of vaccine or placebo. Note on this clone: Antigen: not known.

Germline V gene data show CDR1 as DFQATT and CDR2 as SNEGSKA (reference sequence). The CDR3 loop spans 11 amino acids. Trimming left V 0 bases short and J 8 bases short, with 8 bases between. The sequence was collected from a person aged 18 to 65 who received the Ad26.COV2.S COVID-19 vaccine or a placebo. Specimen: peripheral blood, collected in a trial of Ad26.COV2.S vaccine versus placebo. This chain joins TRBV20-1 and TRBJ2-7; D is ambiguous. CDR3 nucleotide sequence: TGCAGTGCTAGAGATCCCCCTCAGCAGTACTTC. It encodes CSARDPPQQYF.